The clone carrying this T cell receptor (beta chain) was detected only a few times. The data originate from a study of T cells in localized non-small cell lung cancer. From germline, CDR1 is MNHGY and CDR2 SAAAGT. CDR3 length equals 15 residues. The V end was cut by 5 bases, the J end by 4 bases, with 17 bases between. Produced via immunoSEQ multiplex PCR; TCRdb's table is partial and in-frame only. The sample carries 1,500 or so clones, about a fifth recorded once. The sequence came from a woman aged 40-69 years with stage I lung adenocarcinoma. The material sequenced was normal lung tissue next to the tumor, taken before any cancer treatment. V gene TRBV6-8 combines with J gene TRBJ1-2; no clear D gene. CDR3 protein: CASSALPPDTYGYTF. In nucleotides, the CDR3 is TGTGCCAGCAGTGCCCTTCCCCCAGACACCTATGGCTACACCTTC.